This T cell receptor beta chain was sequenced during a study of T-cell memory formation after mild COVID-19. Researchers used 5'RACE with constant-segment primers to make TCR alpha and TCR beta cDNA libraries that carry sample barcodes and UMIs. Each CDR3 protein gets one entry after TCRdb re-called the 5' RACE reads with MiXCR. The sample holds 270,000 or so distinct CDR3 sequences, approximately 16% seen once. V dropped 6 bases and J dropped 0 bases, with 12 bases sitting between them. This CDR3 comprises 16 residues. Per germline, CDR1 SGHTA and CDR2 FQGNSA. Broader study findings: Cross-reactive memory seemingly joined, as some responding clones were found in pre-infection memory.

About this clonotype: Antigen specificity is unknown. A read error may explain this, as a much larger clone is one base away.

This clonotype was obtained from a man between 18 and 35 years old who had mild COVID-19 (a few samples of this study predate the infection). Cell type and time point are not known. The chain carries TRBV7-2 and TRBJ1-6; D is ambiguous. Sequencing was carried out using PBMCs or a T cell subset sorted from them (not recorded which). The CDR3 nucleotides read TGTGCCAGCAGGGGAAAGGATGTCTCCTATAATTCACCCCTCCACTTT. This translates into CASRGKDVSYNSPLHF.